A selection of T cell receptor beta chains follows, all from one sample in a study of cytomegalovirus exposure and HLA in healthy donors. Profiling relied on immunoSEQ multiplex PCR, and the TCRdb table lists in-frame clones only, not all of them. This sample carries approximately 130,000 clones, about two thirds of them seen once, and the ten largest clones take approximately 4.2%. The sample consisted of PBMCs. All receptors derive from a man between 45 and 60 years old in good health and CMV-seropositive. The CDR3 runs from the conserved cysteine through the conserved F or W. A D gene is named only where the DNA matches it firmly. Not all rows give a size; the values are once, few, many and, for expanded clones, a class.

size	V	D	J	CDR3	DNA
once	TRBV5-1	-	TRBJ1-4	CASSLVGDSPGTNEKLFF	TGCGCCAGCAGCTTGGTAGGAGACAGTCCGGGAACTAATGAAAAACTGTTTTTT
-	TRBV2	-	TRBJ2-5	CASSRGETQYF	TGTGCCAGCAGTCGGGGGGAGACCCAGTACTTC
-	TRBV5-1	TRBD1	TRBJ2-7	CASTQSPDRVREQYF	TGCGCCAGCACCCAATCTCCGGACAGGGTTCGCGAGCAGTACTTC
-	TRBV11-3	-	TRBJ2-5	CASSLSGSQETQYF	TGTGCCAGCAGCTTAAGCGGGTCCCAAGAGACCCAGTACTTC
-	TRBV5-1	-	TRBJ2-7	CASSFFRAGDEQYF	TGCGCCAGCAGCTTTTTTAGGGCGGGCGACGAGCAGTACTTC
-	TRBV15	TRBD2	TRBJ2-1	CATSSPGGGYNEQFF	TGTGCCACCAGCAGTCCGGGAGGGGGATACAATGAGCAGTTCTTC
few	TRBV6-7	-	TRBJ2-6	CASSYSGQTGANVLTF	TGTGCCAGCAGTTACTCGGGACAAACTGGGGCCAACGTCCTGACTTTC
-	TRBV18	-	TRBJ1-2	CASSPGAAPNYGYTF	TGTGCCAGCTCACCAGGGGCAGCGCCCAACTATGGCTACACCTTC
-	TRBV5-1	TRBD2	TRBJ2-2	CASSHLAGVGTGELFF	TGCGCCAGCAGCCATTTAGCGGGAGTAGGCACCGGGGAGCTGTTTTTT
-	TRBV29-1	-	TRBJ2-1	CSAQLSPLENEQFF	TGCAGCGCCCAACTATCGCCCTTGGAGAATGAGCAGTTCTTC
-	TRBV11-3	-	TRBJ2-3	CASSTRTDTQYF	TGTGCCAGCAGCACACGCACAGATACGCAGTATTTT
-	TRBV11-2	TRBD1	TRBJ1-1	CASSFRQGSGTEAFF	TGTGCCAGCAGCTTTCGACAGGGCTCGGGTACTGAAGCTTTCTTT
-	TRBV25-1	-	TRBJ2-1	CASSDLYSVTYNEQFF	TGTGCCAGCAGTGATCTTTACTCGGTCACCTACAATGAGCAGTTCTTC
-	TRBV7-8	-	TRBJ1-3	CASREGGTIYF	TGTGCCAGCCGAGAAGGGGGCACCATATATTTT
-	TRBV25-1	TRBD1	TRBJ1-1	CASSEYSGGRTEAFF	TGTGCCAGCAGTGAATATTCAGGGGGCCGCACTGAAGCTTTCTTT
-	TRBV6-5	TRBD1	TRBJ1-2	CASSYFSGTGGYGYTF	TGTGCCAGCAGTTACTTTTCCGGGACAGGCGGGTATGGCTACACCTTC
few	TRBV5-1	TRBD1	TRBJ1-2	CASSFRDRGGYTF	TGCGCCAGCAGCTTCCGGGACAGGGGTGGCTACACCTTC
-	TRBV7-3	TRBD2	TRBJ2-1	CASSRPGAGSNEQFF	TGTGCCAGCAGCCGTCCGGGAGCGGGAAGCAATGAGCAGTTCTTC
-	TRBV27	-	TRBJ1-2	CACRPRTDYGYTF	TGTGCCTGCCGCCCGCGGACAGACTATGGCTACACCTTC
-	TRBV5-5	-	TRBJ1-3	CASSLGTGNTIYF	TGTGCCAGCAGCTTGGGGACAGGAAACACCATATATTTT
once	TRBV13	TRBD1	TRBJ2-7	CASSKQGFSYEQYF	TGTGCCAGCAGCAAACAGGGGTTCTCCTACGAGCAGTACTTC
-	TRBV6-1	TRBD1	TRBJ2-7	CASRLSGTGMHEQYF	TGTGCCAGCCGTTTGTCCGGGACAGGGATGCACGAGCAGTACTTC
-	TRBV7-9	-	TRBJ1-1	CASSLAVGRAFF	TGTGCCAGCAGCTTAGCGGTGGGGAGAGCTTTCTTT
-	TRBV29-1	TRBD1	TRBJ2-7	CSVHPRGTDEQYF	TGCAGCGTTCACCCCAGGGGGACCGACGAGCAGTACTTC
-	TRBV5-1	-	TRBJ1-5	CASSLGGDQPQHF	TGCGCCAGCAGCTTGGGCGGGGATCAGCCCCAGCATTTT
-	TRBV2	-	TRBJ1-1	CASSGQGGFLSTEAFF	TGTGCCAGCAGTGGCCAGGGTGGTTTTTTAAGCACTGAAGCTTTCTTT
-	TRBV6-5	TRBD1	TRBJ1-1	CASSPRDRKPEAFF	TGTGCCAGCAGCCCCCGGGACAGGAAACCTGAAGCTTTCTTT
-	TRBV7-9	TRBD1	TRBJ2-7	CASSFGADRVDEQYF	TGTGCCAGCAGCTTTGGGGCGGACAGGGTGGACGAGCAGTACTTC
-	TRBV5-6	-	TRBJ1-4	CASSLEPGMLIEKLFF	TGTGCCAGCAGCTTGGAGCCGGGAATGTTAATTGAAAAACTGTTTTTT
-	TRBV19	TRBD2	TRBJ2-1	CASSVGLAGYNEQFF	TGTGCCAGTAGTGTGGGACTAGCGGGGTACAATGAGCAGTTCTTC
-	TRBV6-5	-	TRBJ2-7	CASRGRGYEQYF	TGTGCCAGCAGGGGCCGGGGTTACGAGCAGTACTTC
-	TRBV4-1	-	TRBJ1-1	CASSQDAGLTEAFF	TGCGCCAGCAGCCAAGACGCGGGACTCACTGAAGCTTTCTTT
-	TRBV5-4	TRBD1	TRBJ1-1	CASSLPTGVTEAFF	TGTGCCAGCAGCCTTCCCACAGGGGTCACTGAAGCTTTCTTT
-	TRBV19	TRBD1	TRBJ2-3	CASNPQGALSTDTQYF	TGTGCCAGTAACCCTCAGGGGGCCCTTAGCACAGATACGCAGTATTTT
-	TRBV7-2	-	TRBJ1-5	CASSPGGANNQPQHF	TGTGCCAGCAGCCCCGGGGGGGCGAACAATCAGCCCCAGCATTTT
-	TRBV6-5	TRBD1	TRBJ2-7	CASSTRQGASYEQYF	TGTGCCAGCAGTACCCGACAGGGCGCCTCCTACGAGCAGTACTTC
-	TRBV7-9	TRBD1	TRBJ1-1	CASRRTGGRTEAFF	TGTGCCAGCAGACGTACAGGGGGCCGGACTGAAGCCTTCTTT
-	TRBV15	-	TRBJ2-5	CATSRDTGWASKTQYF	TGTGCCACCAGCAGGGATACCGGCTGGGCATCGAAGACCCAGTACTTC
few	TRBV5-1	TRBD2	TRBJ2-3	CASSQRTSDTDTQYF	TGCGCCAGCAGCCAACGGACTAGCGACACAGATACGCAGTATTTT
-	TRBV18	-	TRBJ1-4	CASSPETAGIREKLFF	TGTGCCAGCTCACCCGAGACAGCGGGGATACGAGAAAAACTGTTTTTT
-	TRBV6-6	-	TRBJ2-5	CASSRQSQETQYF	TGTGCCAGCAGCCGACAGAGCCAAGAGACCCAGTACTTC
-	TRBV5-1	-	TRBJ2-1	CASSPRRQGGPYNEQFF	TGCGCCAGCAGCCCGAGGAGACAGGGAGGCCCCTACAATGAGCAGTTCTTC
-	TRBV7-6	TRBD1	TRBJ1-1	CASSLTQGGTEAFF	TGTGCCAGCAGCTTAACCCAGGGGGGCACTGAAGCTTTCTTT
-	TRBV7-8	TRBD2	TRBJ2-5	CASSLVGRETQYF	TGTGCCAGCAGCTTGGTCGGGAGGGAGACCCAGTACTTC
-	TRBV14	TRBD2	TRBJ2-5	CASSQGDLAAPGQETQYF	TGTGCCAGCAGCCAAGGTGATCTAGCGGCCCCTGGTCAAGAGACCCAGTACTTC
-	TRBV29-1	-	TRBJ1-2	CSVEDPPGLLGYGYTF	TGCAGCGTTGAAGATCCCCCAGGGCTCCTTGGGTATGGCTACACCTTC
-	TRBV18	-	TRBJ2-7	CASSPFGSRGAYEQYF	TGTGCCAGCTCACCCTTCGGCTCCCGGGGTGCCTACGAGCAGTACTTC
-	TRBV7-9	-	TRBJ2-7	CASSPPGLAYEQYF	TGTGCCAGCAGCCCCCCGGGGTTAGCCTACGAGCAGTACTTC
-	TRBV20-1	-	TRBJ2-1	CSARVAGEQFF	TGCAGTGCTAGAGTCGCCGGTGAGCAGTTCTTC
-	TRBV5-4	-	TRBJ2-5	CASSLAGAETQYF	TGTGCCAGCAGCTTGGCAGGGGCAGAGACCCAGTACTTC
few	TRBV7-2	-	TRBJ1-2	CASSPGLYGYTF	TGTGCCAGCAGCCCGGGACTCTATGGCTACACCTTC
-	TRBV10-3	TRBD1	TRBJ1-2	CAISEGGGRGYGYTF	TGTGCCATCAGCGAGGGAGGGGGCCGGGGGTATGGCTACACCTTC
-	TRBV5-4	-	TRBJ2-3	CASSLEGGRRGDTQYF	TGTGCCAGCAGCTTGGAAGGGGGCCGGAGGGGAGATACGCAGTATTTT
-	TRBV6-5	TRBD2	TRBJ2-5	CASSYGWEGNQETQYF	TGTGCCAGCAGTTACGGATGGGAGGGGAACCAAGAGACCCAGTACTTC
-	TRBV18	-	TRBJ1-2	CASSPREGDYGYTF	TGTGCCAGCTCGCCTAGGGAGGGTGACTATGGCTACACCTTC
-	TRBV19	TRBD2	TRBJ2-1	CASTQTGGNNEQFF	TGTGCCAGTACCCAAACGGGGGGTAACAATGAGCAGTTCTTC
-	TRBV7-8	TRBD2	TRBJ2-7	CASRPLAGASYEQYF	TGTGCCAGCAGACCGCTAGCGGGAGCTTCCTACGAGCAGTACTTC